These 6 T cell receptor beta chains came from one sample sequenced in a study of control samples from healthy donors and cancer patients. TCRdb's table, derived via immunoSEQ multiplex PCR, lists solely in-frame clones and lacks some. This table has fewer than 500,000 clones, 80% to 95% appearing once. The sample comprised PBMCs. The receptors derive from a man aged 35 to 55 with head and neck cancer.

This chain links TRBV5-1 with TRBJ1-1, with D perhaps TRBD1 (5 bases). This CDR3 spans 13 amino acids. V lost 3 bases and J lost 0, with 6 bases in between. Germline V gene sequence: CDR1 SGHRS, CDR2 YFSETQ. CDR3: CASSSQVNTEAFF. The DNA of the CDR3 is TGCGCCAGCAGCTCACAGGTGAACACTGAAGCTTTCTTT.

The J gene is TRBJ2-7, the V gene TRBV11-3; 9 bases align to TRBD1. Trimming at V came to 4 bases and at J to 3 bases, leaving 4 bases not matched to a gene. CDR3 size: 14 residues. CDR1 and CDR2 (germline): SGHNT, YENEEA. For the CDR3, the DNA is TGTGCCAGCAGCTCTCCGGGACAGGGCTACGAGCAGTACTTC. Residues: CASSSPGQGYEQYF. The variable domain in full, completed from reference TRBV11-3 and TRBJ2-7, reads EAGVVQSPRYKIIEKKQPVAFWCNPISGHNTLYWYLQNLGQGPELLIRYENEEAVDDSQLPKDRFSAERLKGVDSTLKIQPAELGDSAVYLCASSSPGQGYEQYFGPGTRLTVT.

The J gene is TRBJ1-2, the V gene TRBV7-9; D possibly corresponds to TRBD1 (5 bases). V was trimmed by 3 bases and J by 7 bases, leaving 15 bases between them. In germline, CDR1 is SEHNR, CDR2 FQNEAQ (reference sequence). The length of the CDR3 is 14 residues. The DNA of the CDR3 is TGTGCCAGCAGCTTTCGGCAGGGTCGCGGTGGCTACACCTTC. Its protein product is CASSFRQGRGGYTF.

The chain uses TRBV2 and TRBJ2-7, with D tentatively TRBD2 (6 bases). This CDR3 comprises 14 residues. The germline V gene encodes CDR1 SNHLY and CDR2 FYNNEI. Trimming pared 5 bases from V and 0 bases from J, leaving 11 bases between. CDR3 amino acids: CASSNGRNSYEQYF. CDR3 nucleotide sequence: TGTGCCAGCAGTAACGGGAGAAACTCCTACGAGCAGTACTTC.

The V and J genes are TRBV7-9 and TRBJ2-6; 8 positions match TRBD1. From germline, CDR1 is SEHNR and CDR2 FQNEAQ (reference sequence). This CDR3 comprises 19 residues. V shed 4 bases and J 0 bases; nucleotides not matched to a gene: 11. CDR3 sequence reads: CASSSGTGSLSSGANVLTF. CDR3 sequence (DNA): TGTGCCAGCAGCTCGGGGACAGGAAGCCTAAGCTCTGGGGCCAACGTCCTGACTTTC.

The rearrangement joins TRBV10-2 to TRBJ1-5; D perhaps matches TRBD1 (5 bases). The V end lost 3 bases, the J end lost 6 bases, and 12 bases lay between the germline ends. Germline assignment: CDR1 WSHSY and CDR2 SAAADI. The CDR3 length is 14 residues. The CDR3 bases are TGCGCCAGCAGTGACAGGGACCTAAGTCAGCCCCAGCATTTT. This gives the protein CASSDRDLSQPQHF.